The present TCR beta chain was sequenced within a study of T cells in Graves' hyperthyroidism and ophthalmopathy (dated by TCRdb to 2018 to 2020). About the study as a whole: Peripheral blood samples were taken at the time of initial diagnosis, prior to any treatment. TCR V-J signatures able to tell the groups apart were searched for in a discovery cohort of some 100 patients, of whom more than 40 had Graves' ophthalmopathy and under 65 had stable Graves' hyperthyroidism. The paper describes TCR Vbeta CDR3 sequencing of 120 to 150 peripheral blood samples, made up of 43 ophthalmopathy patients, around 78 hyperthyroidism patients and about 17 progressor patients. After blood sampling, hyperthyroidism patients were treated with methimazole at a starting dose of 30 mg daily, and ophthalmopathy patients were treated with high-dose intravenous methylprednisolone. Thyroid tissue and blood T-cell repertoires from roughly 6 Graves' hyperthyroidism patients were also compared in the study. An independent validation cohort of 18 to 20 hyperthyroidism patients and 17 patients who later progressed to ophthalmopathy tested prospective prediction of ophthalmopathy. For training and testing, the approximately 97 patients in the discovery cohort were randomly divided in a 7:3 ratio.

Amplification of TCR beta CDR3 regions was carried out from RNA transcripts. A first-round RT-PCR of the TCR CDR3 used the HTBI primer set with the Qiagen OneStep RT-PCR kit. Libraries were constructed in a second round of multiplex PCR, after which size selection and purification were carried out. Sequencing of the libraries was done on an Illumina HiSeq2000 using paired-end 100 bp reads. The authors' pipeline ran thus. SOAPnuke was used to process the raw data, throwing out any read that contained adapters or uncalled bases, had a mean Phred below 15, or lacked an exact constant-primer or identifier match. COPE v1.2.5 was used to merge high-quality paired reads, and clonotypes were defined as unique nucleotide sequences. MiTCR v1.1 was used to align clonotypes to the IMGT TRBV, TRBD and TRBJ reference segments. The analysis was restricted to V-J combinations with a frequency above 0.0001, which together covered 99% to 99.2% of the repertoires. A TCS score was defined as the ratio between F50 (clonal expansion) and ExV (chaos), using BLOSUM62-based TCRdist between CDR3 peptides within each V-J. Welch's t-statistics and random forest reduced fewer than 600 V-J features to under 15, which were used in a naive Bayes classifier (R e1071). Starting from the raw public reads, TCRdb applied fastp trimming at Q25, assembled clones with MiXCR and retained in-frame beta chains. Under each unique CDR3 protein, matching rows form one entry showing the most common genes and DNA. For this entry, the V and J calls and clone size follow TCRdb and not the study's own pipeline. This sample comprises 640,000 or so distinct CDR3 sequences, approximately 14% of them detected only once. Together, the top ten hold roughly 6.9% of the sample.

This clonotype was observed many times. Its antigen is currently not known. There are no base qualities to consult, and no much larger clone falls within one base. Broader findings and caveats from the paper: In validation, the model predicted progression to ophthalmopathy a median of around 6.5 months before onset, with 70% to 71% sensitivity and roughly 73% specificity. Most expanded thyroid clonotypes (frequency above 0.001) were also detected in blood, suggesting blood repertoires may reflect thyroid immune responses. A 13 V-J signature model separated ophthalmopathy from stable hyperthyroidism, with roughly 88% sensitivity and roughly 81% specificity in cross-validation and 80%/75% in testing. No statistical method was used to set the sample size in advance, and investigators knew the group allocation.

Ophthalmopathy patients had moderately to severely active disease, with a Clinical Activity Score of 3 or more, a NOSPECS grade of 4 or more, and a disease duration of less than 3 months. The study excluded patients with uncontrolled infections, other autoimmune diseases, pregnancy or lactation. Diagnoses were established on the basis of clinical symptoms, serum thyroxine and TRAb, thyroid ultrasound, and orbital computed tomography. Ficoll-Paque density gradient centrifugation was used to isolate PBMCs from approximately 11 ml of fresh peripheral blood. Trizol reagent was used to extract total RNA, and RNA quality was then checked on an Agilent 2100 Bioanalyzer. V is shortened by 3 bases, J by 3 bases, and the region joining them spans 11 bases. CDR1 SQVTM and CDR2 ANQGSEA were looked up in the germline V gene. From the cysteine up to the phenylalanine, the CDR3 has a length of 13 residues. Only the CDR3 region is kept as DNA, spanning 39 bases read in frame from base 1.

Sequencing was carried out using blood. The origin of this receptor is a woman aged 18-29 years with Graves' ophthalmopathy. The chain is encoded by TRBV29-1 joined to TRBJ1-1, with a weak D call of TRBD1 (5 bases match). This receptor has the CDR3 CSVERRVDTEAFF. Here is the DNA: TGCAGCGTTGAGCGCAGGGTTGACACTGAAGCTTTCTTT.